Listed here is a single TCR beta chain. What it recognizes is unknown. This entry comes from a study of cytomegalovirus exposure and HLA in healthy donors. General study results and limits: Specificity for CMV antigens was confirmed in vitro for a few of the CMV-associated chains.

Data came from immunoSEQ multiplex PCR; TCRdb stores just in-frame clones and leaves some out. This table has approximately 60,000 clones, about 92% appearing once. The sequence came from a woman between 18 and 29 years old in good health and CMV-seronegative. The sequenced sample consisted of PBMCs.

The DNA for the CDR3 is TGTGCCAGCAGCTTGCGGGGCCCGAGCACAGATACGCAGTATTTT. Protein product: CASSLRGPSTDTQYF. The chain couples TRBV7-9 to TRBJ2-3; D possibly corresponds to TRBD2 (6 bases). V lost 3 bases and J 0 bases, leaving 10 bases between the germline ends. The CDR3 is 15 amino acids. Germline V gives CDR1 SEHNR, CDR2 FQNEAQ (reference sequence).